Listed below are T cell receptor beta chains from one sample, sequenced in a study of T-cell reconstitution after alpha-beta-depleted transplantation in children. MiXCR, run by TCRdb on the PCR reads, gives a single entry per CDR3 protein. The sample shows around 600,000 distinct CDR3 sequences, 15% to 20% of them seen only once. Material: PBMCs from the stem cell graft donor, obtained from the stem cell graft. Receptors were obtained from a human donor who donated a stem cell graft to a child with acute myeloid leukemia. Both conserved end residues are part of each CDR3. Only some rows state a clone size, as once, few, many or a class for expanded clones.

TRBJ1-1,TRBV2,-,CASSDLRRLNTEAFF
TRBJ2-4,TRBV28,-,CASSYTGTSGGENIQYF
TRBJ1-5,TRBV20-1,-,CSAGGRQQGNQPQHF
TRBJ1-1,TRBV24-1,few,CATSQGKNTEAFF
TRBJ1-1,TRBV7-9,few,CASSLQTKNTEAFF
TRBJ1-1,TRBV24-1,-,CATSDPGTGNTEAFF
TRBJ1-2,TRBV12-3/TRBV12-4,many,CASSLDLYYGYTF
TRBJ1-1,TRBV10-3,many,CAISEVDRKAFF
TRBJ2-5,TRBV20-1,many,CSARAQSETQYF
TRBJ2-1,TRBV10-1,few,CASSDKEYNEQFF
TRBJ2-1,TRBV6-2/TRBV6-3,-,CASSSPGGLEEQFF
TRBJ1-1,TRBV12-3/TRBV12-4,-,CASSLRGGGFWSAGYTEAFF
TRBJ2-3,TRBV5-5,many,CASSPIGPTSTDTQYF
TRBJ1-4,TRBV3-1,-,CASSQPTGGGSEKLFF
TRBJ2-1,TRBV4-2,many,CASSSRALSYNEQFF
TRBJ1-1,TRBV20-1,many,CSAVEGVSTEAFF
TRBJ1-1,TRBV20-1,many,CSAGGEEMNTEAFF
TRBJ1-1,TRBV6-5,few,CASSYSIMVRENTEAFF
TRBJ2-7,TRBV11-1,-,CASSSGVGAGSYEQYF